This T cell receptor (beta chain) is from a study of cytomegalovirus exposure and HLA in healthy donors. Study at large: As an earlier analysis found, about 200 million T cells yielded 100 million to 130 million unique TCR beta sequences.

Regarding the study as a whole: Per published reports, the classifier diagnosed cytomegalovirus status with high specificity and sensitivity. HLA-A and HLA-B allele assignments for most subjects were reportedly predicted accurately using TCR beta sequences.

This clone turned up a few times. The antigen is unknown. In the PCR, 60 Vbeta and 13 Jbeta primers were used. The protocol was immunoSEQ multiplex PCR, while the TCRdb copy is restricted to in-frame clones and leaves out a portion. The table shows some 87,000 clones, with roughly 80% occurring only once. The TCR originated in a woman between 40 and 50 years old in good health and CMV-seropositive. Sequencing was performed on PBMCs.

DNA of the CDR3: TGTGCCAGTAGTAGGTCAGCAGGGATCTATGGCTACACCTTC. As protein: CASSRSAGIYGYTF. The rearrangement uses TRBV19 and TRBJ1-2, with D maybe TRBD1 (5 bases). CDR1 and CDR2 from the germline V gene are LNHDA and SQIVND (reference sequence). Deletions cut 4 bases from V and 4 bases from J, with 13 bases between. The CDR3 is 14 amino acids.